This TCR beta chain was documented in a study of blood T cell repertoires in COVID-19. On the study more broadly: Some COVID-19 samples were acute and others convalescent; all came from the United States, Italy and Spain. Sample material is recorded as cDNA or gDNA derived from T cells, B-cell-depleted T cells, or PBMCs.

CDR3 length: 14 residues. Trimming took 2 bases from V and 4 from J; bases not matched to a gene: 5. Germline V lookup: CDR1 SGHRS, CDR2 YFSETQ. As originally analysed: Amplification from reference gene primers served as the basis for estimated nucleated cell counts. The repertoire was sequenced with immunoSEQ multiplex PCR; TCRdb's copy has only in-frame clones and lacks some. The V and J calls and clone size were taken over from that table, and D and trimming were inferred from the DNA. The sample lists fewer than 200,000 clones; around 76% were seen once. Patients in Seattle were enrolled during active infection, then followed longitudinally.

The source of this sequence is a woman aged 55 to 70 with COVID-19, enrolled during active disease. The chain couples TRBV5-1 to TRBJ1-1, with 7 bases aligning to TRBD1. The sample comprised peripheral blood. CDR3 sequence reads: CASSFRGRATEAFF. The DNA of the CDR3 is TGCGCCAGCAGCTTCAGGGGGAGAGCCACTGAAGCTTTCTTT.